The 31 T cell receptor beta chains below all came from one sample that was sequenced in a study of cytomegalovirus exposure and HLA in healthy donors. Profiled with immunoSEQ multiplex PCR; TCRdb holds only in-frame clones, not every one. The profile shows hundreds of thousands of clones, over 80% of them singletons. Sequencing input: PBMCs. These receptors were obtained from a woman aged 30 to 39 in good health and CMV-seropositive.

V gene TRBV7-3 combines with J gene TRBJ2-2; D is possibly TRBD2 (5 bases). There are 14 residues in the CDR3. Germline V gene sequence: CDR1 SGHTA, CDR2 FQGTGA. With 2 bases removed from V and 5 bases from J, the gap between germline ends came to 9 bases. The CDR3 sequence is CASSLVGGTGELFF. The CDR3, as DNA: TGTGCCAGCAGCTTAGTCGGCGGGACCGGGGAGCTGTTTTTT.

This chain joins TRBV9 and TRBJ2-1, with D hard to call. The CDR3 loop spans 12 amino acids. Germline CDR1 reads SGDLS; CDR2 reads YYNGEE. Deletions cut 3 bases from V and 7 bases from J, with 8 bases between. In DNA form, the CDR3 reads TGTGCCAGCAGCGCCAAATGGAATGAGCAGTTCTTC. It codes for CASSAKWNEQFF.

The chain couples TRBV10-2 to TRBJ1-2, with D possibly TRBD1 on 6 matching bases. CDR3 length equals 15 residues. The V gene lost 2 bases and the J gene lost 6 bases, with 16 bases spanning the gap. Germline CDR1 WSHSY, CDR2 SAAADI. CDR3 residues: CASSEKFWAGDGYTF. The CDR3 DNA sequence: TGCGCCAGCAGTGAGAAGTTTTGGGCAGGGGATGGCTACACCTTC.

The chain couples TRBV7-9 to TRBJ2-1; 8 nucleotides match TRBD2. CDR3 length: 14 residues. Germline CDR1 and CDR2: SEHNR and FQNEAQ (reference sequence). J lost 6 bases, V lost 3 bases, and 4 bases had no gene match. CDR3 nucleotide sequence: TGTGCCAGCAGCTTGGAGGGACTAGTCAATGAGCAGTTCTTC. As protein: CASSLEGLVNEQFF.

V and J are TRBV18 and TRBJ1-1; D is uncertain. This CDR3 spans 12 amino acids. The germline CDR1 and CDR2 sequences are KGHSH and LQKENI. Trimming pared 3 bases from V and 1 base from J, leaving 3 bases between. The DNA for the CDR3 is TGTGCCAGCTCACCTGGGAACACTGAAGCTTTCTTT. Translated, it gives CASSPGNTEAFF.

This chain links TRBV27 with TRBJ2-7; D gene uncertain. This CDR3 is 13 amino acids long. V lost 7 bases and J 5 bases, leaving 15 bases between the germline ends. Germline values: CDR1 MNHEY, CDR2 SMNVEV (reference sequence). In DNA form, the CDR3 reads TGTGCCAGCATGTCCGGTTCTGGCAACGAGCAGTACTTC. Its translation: CASMSGSGNEQYF.

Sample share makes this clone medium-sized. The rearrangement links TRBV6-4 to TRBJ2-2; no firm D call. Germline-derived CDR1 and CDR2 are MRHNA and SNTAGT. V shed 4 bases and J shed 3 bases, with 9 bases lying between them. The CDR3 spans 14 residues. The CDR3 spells CASSGALDTGELFF. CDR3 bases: TGTGCCAGCAGTGGGGCGTTGGACACCGGGGAGCTGTTTTTT.

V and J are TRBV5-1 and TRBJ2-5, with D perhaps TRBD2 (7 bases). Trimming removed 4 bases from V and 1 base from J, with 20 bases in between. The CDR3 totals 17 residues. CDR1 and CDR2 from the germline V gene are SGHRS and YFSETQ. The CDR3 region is CASSIGGAGSGQETQYF. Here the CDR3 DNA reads TGCGCCAGCAGCATAGGGGGGGCAGGCTCGGGCCAAGAGACCCAGTACTTC.

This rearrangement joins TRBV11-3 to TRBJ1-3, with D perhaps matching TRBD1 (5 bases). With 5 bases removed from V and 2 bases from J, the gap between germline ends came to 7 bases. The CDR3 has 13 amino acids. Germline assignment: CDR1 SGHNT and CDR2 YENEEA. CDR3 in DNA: TGTGCCAGCAGCCAGGGTCCTGGAAACACCATATATTTT. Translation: CASSQGPGNTIYF.

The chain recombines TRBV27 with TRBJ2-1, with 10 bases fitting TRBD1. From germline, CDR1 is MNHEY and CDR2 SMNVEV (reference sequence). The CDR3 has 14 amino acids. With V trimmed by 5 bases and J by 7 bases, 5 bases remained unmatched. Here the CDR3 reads CASSPGTGVNEQFF. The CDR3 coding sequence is TGTGCCAGCAGTCCCGGGACAGGGGTGAATGAGCAGTTCTTC.

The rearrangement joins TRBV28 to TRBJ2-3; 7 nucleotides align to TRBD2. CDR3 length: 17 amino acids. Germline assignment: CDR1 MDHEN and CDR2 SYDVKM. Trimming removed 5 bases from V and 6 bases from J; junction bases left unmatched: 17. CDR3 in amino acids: CASSIQRLADHQDTQYF. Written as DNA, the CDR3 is TGTGCCAGCAGTATCCAGCGACTAGCAGACCATCAGGATACGCAGTATTTT.

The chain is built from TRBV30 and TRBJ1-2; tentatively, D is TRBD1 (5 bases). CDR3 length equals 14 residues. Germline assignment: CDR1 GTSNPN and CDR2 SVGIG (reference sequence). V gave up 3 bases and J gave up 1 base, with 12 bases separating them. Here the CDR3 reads CAWRLGPVNYGYTF. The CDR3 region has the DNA TGTGCCTGGAGATTGGGGCCGGTTAACTATGGCTACACCTTC. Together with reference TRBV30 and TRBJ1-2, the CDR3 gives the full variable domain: SQTIHQWPATLVQPVGSPLSLECTVEGTSNPNLYWYRQAAGRGLQLLFYSVGIGQISSEVPQNLSASRPQDRQFILSSKKLLLSDSGFYLCAWRLGPVNYGYTFGSGTRLTVV.

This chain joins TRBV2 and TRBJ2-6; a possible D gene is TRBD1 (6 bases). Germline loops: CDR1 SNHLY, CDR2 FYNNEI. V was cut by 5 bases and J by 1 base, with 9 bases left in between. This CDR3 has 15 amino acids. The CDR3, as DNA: TGTGCCAGCAGTCACGACAGGTCTGGGGCCAACGTCCTGACTTTC. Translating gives CASSHDRSGANVLTF.

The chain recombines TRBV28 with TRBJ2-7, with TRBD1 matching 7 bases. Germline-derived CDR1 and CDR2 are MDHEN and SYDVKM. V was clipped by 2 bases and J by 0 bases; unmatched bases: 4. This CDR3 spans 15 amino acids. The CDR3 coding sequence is TGTGCCAGCAGTTTACCCGGGACAGTCTCCTACGAGCAGTACTTC. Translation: CASSLPGTVSYEQYF.

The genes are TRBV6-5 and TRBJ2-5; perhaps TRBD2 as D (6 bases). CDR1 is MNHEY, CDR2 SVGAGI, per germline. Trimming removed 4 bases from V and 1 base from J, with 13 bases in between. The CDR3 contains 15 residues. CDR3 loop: CASSSLGGTQETQYF. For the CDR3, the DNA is TGTGCCAGCAGTTCCCTGGGAGGTACCCAAGAGACCCAGTACTTC.

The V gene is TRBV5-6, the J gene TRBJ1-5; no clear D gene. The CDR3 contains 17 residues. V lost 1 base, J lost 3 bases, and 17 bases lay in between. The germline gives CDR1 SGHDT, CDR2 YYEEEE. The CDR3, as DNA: TGTGCCAGCAGCTTGAGGGCGGTAGGACCTCCCAATCAGCCCCAGCATTTT. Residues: CASSLRAVGPPNQPQHF.

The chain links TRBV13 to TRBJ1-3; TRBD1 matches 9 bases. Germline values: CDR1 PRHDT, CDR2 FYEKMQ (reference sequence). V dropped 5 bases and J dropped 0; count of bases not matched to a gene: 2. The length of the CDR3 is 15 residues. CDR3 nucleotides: TGTGCCAGCAGCCCGGACAGGGGCTCTGGAAACACCATATATTTT. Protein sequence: CASSPDRGSGNTIYF.

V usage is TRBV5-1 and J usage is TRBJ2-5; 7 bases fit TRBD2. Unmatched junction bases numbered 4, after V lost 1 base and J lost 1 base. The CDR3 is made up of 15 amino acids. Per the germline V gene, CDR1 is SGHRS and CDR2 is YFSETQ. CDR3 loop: CASSLSGKVQETQYF. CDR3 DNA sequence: TGCGCCAGCAGCTTGAGCGGGAAGGTCCAAGAGACCCAGTACTTC.

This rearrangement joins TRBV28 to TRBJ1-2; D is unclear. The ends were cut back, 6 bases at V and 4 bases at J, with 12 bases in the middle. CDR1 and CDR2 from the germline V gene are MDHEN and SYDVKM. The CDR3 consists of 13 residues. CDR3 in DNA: TGTGCCAGCAGCCCCACAATCCCCTATGGCTACACCTTC. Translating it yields CASSPTIPYGYTF.

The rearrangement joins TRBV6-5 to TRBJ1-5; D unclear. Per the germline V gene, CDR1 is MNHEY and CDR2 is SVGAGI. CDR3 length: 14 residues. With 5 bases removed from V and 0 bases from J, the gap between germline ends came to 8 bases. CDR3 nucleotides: TGTGCCAGCAGTCCCGGAATTAGCAATCAGCCCCAGCATTTT. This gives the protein CASSPGISNQPQHF.

The CDR3 region is CASRSDRGRPYEQYF. The CDR3 bases are TGTGCCAGCAGGTCGGACAGGGGGCGCCCCTACGAGCAGTACTTC. The chain is built from TRBV7-9 and TRBJ2-7; 11 nucleotides line up with TRBD1. CDR1 and CDR2 (germline): SEHNR, FQNEAQ (reference sequence). The CDR3 sequence is 15 residues long. The V gene end was trimmed by 6 bases and the J gene end by 2 bases; junction bases not matched to a gene: 6. Based on the CDR3 plus reference TRBV7-9 and TRBJ2-7, the full variable domain is DTGVSQNPRHKITKRGQNVTFRCDPISEHNRLYWYRQTLGQGPEFLTYFQNEAQLEKSRLLSDRFSAERPKGSFSTLEIQRTEQGDSAMYLCASRSDRGRPYEQYFGPGTRLTVT.

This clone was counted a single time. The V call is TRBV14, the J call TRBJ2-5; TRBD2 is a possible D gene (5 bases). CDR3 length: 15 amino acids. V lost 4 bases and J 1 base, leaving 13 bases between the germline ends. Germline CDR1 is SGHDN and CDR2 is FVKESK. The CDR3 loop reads CASSPLDISQETQYF. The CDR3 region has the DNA TGTGCCAGCAGCCCACTAGATATCTCCCAAGAGACCCAGTACTTC.

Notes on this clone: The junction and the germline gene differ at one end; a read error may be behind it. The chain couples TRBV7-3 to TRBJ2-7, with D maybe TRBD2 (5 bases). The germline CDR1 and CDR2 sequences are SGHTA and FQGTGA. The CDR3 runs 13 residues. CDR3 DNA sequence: TGTGCCAGCAGCTTAACGGAGGCCCGCGAGCTGTACTTC. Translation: CASSLTEARELYF.

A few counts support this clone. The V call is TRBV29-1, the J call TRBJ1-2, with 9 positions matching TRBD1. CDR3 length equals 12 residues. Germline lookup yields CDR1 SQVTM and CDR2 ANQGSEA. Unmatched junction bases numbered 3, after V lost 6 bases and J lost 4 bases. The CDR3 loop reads CSVEDRGYGYTF. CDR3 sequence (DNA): TGCAGCGTGGAGGACAGGGGCTATGGCTACACCTTC.

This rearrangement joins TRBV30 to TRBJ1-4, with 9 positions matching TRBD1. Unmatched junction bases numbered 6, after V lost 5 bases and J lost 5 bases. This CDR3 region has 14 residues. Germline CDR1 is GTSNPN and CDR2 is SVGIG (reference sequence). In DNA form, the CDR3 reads TGTGCCTGGGGTACCGGGACAGGGAATGAAAAACTGTTTTTT. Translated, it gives CAWGTGTGNEKLFF. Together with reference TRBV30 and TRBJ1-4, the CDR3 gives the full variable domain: SQTIHQWPATLVQPVGSPLSLECTVEGTSNPNLYWYRQAAGRGLQLLFYSVGIGQISSEVPQNLSASRPQDRQFILSSKKLLLSDSGFYLCAWGTGTGNEKLFFGSGTQLSVL.

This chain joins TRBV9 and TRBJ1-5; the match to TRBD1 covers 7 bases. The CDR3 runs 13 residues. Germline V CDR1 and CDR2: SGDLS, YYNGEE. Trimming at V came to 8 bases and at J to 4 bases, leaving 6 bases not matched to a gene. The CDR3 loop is CASSPGGNQPQHF. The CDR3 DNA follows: TGTGCCAGTTCCCCAGGGGGGAATCAGCCCCAGCATTTT. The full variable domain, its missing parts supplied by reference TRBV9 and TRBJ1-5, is DSGVTQTPKHLITATGQRVTLRCSPRSGDLSVYWYQQSLDQGLQFLIQYYNGEERAKGNILERFSAQQFPDLHSELNLSSLELGDSALYFCASSPGGNQPQHFGDGTRLSIL.

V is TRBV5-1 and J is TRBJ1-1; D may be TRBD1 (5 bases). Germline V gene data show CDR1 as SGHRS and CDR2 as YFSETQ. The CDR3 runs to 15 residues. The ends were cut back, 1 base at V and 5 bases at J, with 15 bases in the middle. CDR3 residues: CASSLYSIGGTEAFF. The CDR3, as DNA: TGCGCCAGCAGCTTGTATAGTATCGGGGGGACTGAAGCTTTCTTT. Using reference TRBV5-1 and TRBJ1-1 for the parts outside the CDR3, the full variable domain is KAGVTQTPRYLIKTRGQQVTLSCSPISGHRSVSWYQQTPGQGLQFLFEYFSETQRNKGNFPGRFSGRQFSNSRSEMNVSTLELGDSALYLCASSLYSIGGTEAFFGQGTRLTVV.

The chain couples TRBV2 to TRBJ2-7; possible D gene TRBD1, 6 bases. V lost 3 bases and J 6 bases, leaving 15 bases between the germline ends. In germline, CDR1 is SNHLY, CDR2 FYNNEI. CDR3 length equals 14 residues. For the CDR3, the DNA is TGTGCCAGCAGTGACCCTACAGGGATCGGCGAGCAGTACTTC. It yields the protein CASSDPTGIGEQYF.

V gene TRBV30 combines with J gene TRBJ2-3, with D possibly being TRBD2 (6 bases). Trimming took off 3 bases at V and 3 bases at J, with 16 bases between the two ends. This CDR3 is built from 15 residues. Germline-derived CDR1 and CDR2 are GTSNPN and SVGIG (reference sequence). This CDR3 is CAWSVGGTLTDTQYF. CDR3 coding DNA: TGTGCCTGGAGCGTGGGGGGAACGTTGACAGATACGCAGTATTTT. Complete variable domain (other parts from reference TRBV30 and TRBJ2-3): SQTIHQWPATLVQPVGSPLSLECTVEGTSNPNLYWYRQAAGRGLQLLFYSVGIGQISSEVPQNLSASRPQDRQFILSSKKLLLSDSGFYLCAWSVGGTLTDTQYFGPGTRLTVL.

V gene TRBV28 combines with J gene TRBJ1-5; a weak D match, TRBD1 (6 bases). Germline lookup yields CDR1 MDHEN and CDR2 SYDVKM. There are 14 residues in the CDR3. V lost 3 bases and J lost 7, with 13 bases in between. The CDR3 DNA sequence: TGTGCCAGCAGTTTGTGGGGGGCGAGGCAGCCCCAGCATTTT. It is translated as CASSLWGARQPQHF.

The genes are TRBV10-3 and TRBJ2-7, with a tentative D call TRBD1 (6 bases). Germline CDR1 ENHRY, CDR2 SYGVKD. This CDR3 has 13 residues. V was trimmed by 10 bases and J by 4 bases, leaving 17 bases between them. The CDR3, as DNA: TGTGCCACGGTGTGGACAGTGGGTTACGAGCAGTACTTC. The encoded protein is CATVWTVGYEQYF.